A selection of T cell receptor beta chains follows, all from one sample in a study of blood T cells in healthy people across ages. TCRdb fed the 5' RACE reads into MiXCR, producing one record per CDR3 protein. The sample holds approximately 1,700,000 distinct CDR3 sequences; approximately 40% are singletons and the top ten take more than 20%. Specimen: blood. The receptors originated from a human donor in good health. Both conserved end residues are part of each CDR3. A D gene is named only where the DNA matches it firmly. Only some rows state a clone size, as once, few, many or a class for expanded clones.

few,TRBV5-1,NA,TRBJ2-4,CASSRDSNGIQYF,TGCGCCAGCAGCAGGGATTCCAACGGCATTCAGTACTTC
NA,TRBV7-8,TRBD2,TRBJ2-7,CASSALAGGPWAQYF,TGTGCCAGCAGCGCGTTAGCGGGGGGGCCGTGGGCGCAGTACTTC
few,TRBV12-3/TRBV12-4,NA,TRBJ1-2,CASSYGGSRANYGYTF,TGTGCCAGCAGTTACGGGGGCTCCCGAGCTAACTATGGCTACACCTTC
NA,TRBV20-1,TRBD1,TRBJ1-1,CSAGGDSLNTEAFF,TGCAGTGCTGGGGGGGACAGCCTGAACACTGAAGCTTTCTTT
once,TRBV4-3,NA,TRBJ2-1,CASSARTTYNEQFF,TGCGCCAGCAGCGCCCGCACAACCTACAATGAGCAGTTCTTC
NA,TRBV28,TRBD1,TRBJ1-1,CAIRGQGVGEHTEAFF,TGTGCCATCAGAGGACAGGGCGTTGGTGAGCACACTGAAGCTTTCTTT
few,TRBV25-1,TRBD1,TRBJ1-1,CASKEGANTEAFF,TGTGCCAGCAAAGAGGGGGCGAACACTGAAGCTTTCTTT
NA,TRBV3-1,TRBD2,TRBJ2-7,CASSLKTSGAYEQYF,TGTGCCAGCAGTTTAAAAACTAGCGGGGCCTACGAGCAGTACTTC
NA,TRBV28,TRBD1,TRBJ1-2,CASTSMVEGANGNYGYTF,TGTGCCAGCACCAGCATGGTCGAGGGGGCGAATGGTAACTATGGCTACACCTTC
NA,TRBV24-1,NA,TRBJ1-5,CATSDPSVGTNQPQHF,TGTGCCACCAGTGATCCCTCGGTAGGGACCAATCAGCCCCAGCATTTT
few,TRBV7-2,TRBD2,TRBJ2-1,CASSLVASGGAGGYNEQFF,TGTGCCAGCAGCTTAGTGGCTAGCGGGGGGGCAGGAGGCTACAATGAGCAGTTCTTC
few,TRBV4-1,TRBD2,TRBJ2-3,CASSQKTRGGGSTDTQYF,TGCGCCAGCAGCCAGAAGACAAGAGGCGGGGGTAGCACAGATACGCAGTATTTT
NA,TRBV2,NA,TRBJ2-7,CASSDNRADERYF,TGTGCCAGCAGTGATAACAGGGCGGACGAGCGGTACTTC
NA,TRBV5-1,TRBD1,TRBJ2-1,CASSSRDRNNNEQFF,TGCGCCAGCAGCTCGAGGGACAGGAACAACAATGAGCAGTTCTTC
few,TRBV5-1,NA,TRBJ2-3,CASSLAVQSFTDTQYF,TGCGCCAGCAGCTTGGCGGTCCAGAGTTTTACAGATACGCAGTATTTT
few,TRBV7-2,NA,TRBJ2-5,CASSSTSQAGGTQYF,TGTGCCAGCAGCAGTACATCCCAGGCTGGGGGGACCCAGTACTTC
few,TRBV6-5,NA,TRBJ2-7,CASSSAGAGQNFFPYEQYF,TGTGCCAGCAGTTCCGCCGGGGCAGGGCAAAACTTTTTTCCCTACGAGCAGTACTTC
NA,TRBV3-1,NA,TRBJ2-5,CASSQRGLVETQYF,TGTGCCAGCAGCCAACGAGGACTGGTGGAGACCCAGTACTTC
NA,TRBV4-2,TRBD1,TRBJ1-6,CASSQDTRGLSPLHF,TGTGCCAGCAGCCAAGATACCAGGGGGCTTTCACCCCTCCACTTT
many,TRBV29-1,NA,TRBJ1-2,CSVGGLLNYGYTF,TGCAGCGTTGGTGGGCTGCTAAACTATGGCTACACCTTC
few,TRBV2,NA,TRBJ2-3,CASSSASDTQYF,TGTGCCAGCAGTTCGGCTTCAGATACGCAGTATTTT
NA,TRBV24-1,TRBD2,TRBJ2-3,CATSDALAGSTDTQYF,TGTGCCACCAGTGATGCCCTAGCGGGGTCCACAGATACGCAGTATTTT
few,TRBV7-9,NA,TRBJ1-2,CASSLVVAYGYTF,TGTGCCAGCAGCTTGGTAGTCGCCTATGGCTACACCTTC
many,TRBV4-3,NA,TRBJ1-2,CASSQDWGVGYGYTF,TGCGCCAGCAGCCAAGATTGGGGGGTCGGCTATGGCTACACCTTC
NA,TRBV27,TRBD1,TRBJ2-1,CASSPTGLNNEQFF,TGTGCCAGCAGTCCGACAGGGCTTAACAATGAGCAGTTCTTC
few,TRBV4-1,NA,TRBJ1-2,CASSQGGGRTEKSYTF,TGCGCCAGCAGCCAAGGGGGGGGCCGGACAGAGAAAAGCTACACCTTC
NA,TRBV29-1,TRBD2,TRBJ2-5,CSVTAGGKTQYF,TGCAGCGTTACTGCCGGGGGGAAGACCCAGTACTTC
NA,TRBV12-3/TRBV12-4,NA,TRBJ1-1,CASSNRAEAFF,TGTGCCAGCAGTAACAGGGCTGAAGCTTTCTTT
few,TRBV5-1,TRBD1,TRBJ1-1,CASSLEGTVYTEAFF,TGCGCCAGCAGCTTGGAGGGGACAGTTTACACTGAAGCTTTCTTT
NA,TRBV6-2/TRBV6-3,TRBD2,TRBJ2-7,CASSRSLAGEISYEQYF,TGTGCCAGCAGTAGAAGCCTAGCGGGGGAGATCTCCTACGAGCAGTACTTC
NA,TRBV6-2/TRBV6-3,NA,TRBJ1-2,CASRTTGEDYGYTF,TGTGCCAGCAGGACGACGGGGGAGGATTATGGCTACACCTTC
NA,TRBV7-2,NA,TRBJ2-3,CVSSFQTVDTQYF,TGCGTCAGCAGCTTCCAGACCGTAGATACGCAGTATTTT
few,TRBV9,TRBD2,TRBJ2-1,CASSQETSGHNEQFF,TGTGCCAGCAGTCAAGAGACTAGCGGGCACAATGAGCAGTTCTTC
few,TRBV20-1,NA,TRBJ1-2,CSGKQRDNYGYTF,TGCAGTGGTAAACAGCGCGACAACTATGGCTACACCTTC
NA,TRBV15,NA,TRBJ2-1,CATSGEGVDNEQFF,TGTGCCACCAGCGGAGAGGGCGTTGACAATGAGCAGTTCTTC
NA,TRBV27,TRBD1,TRBJ2-5,CASSHGTGAWETQYF,TGTGCCAGCAGTCACGGGACAGGGGCCTGGGAGACCCAGTACTTC
NA,TRBV25-1,NA,TRBJ2-7,CASSEAQWSEQYF,TGTGCCAGCAGTGAGGCCCAATGGAGCGAGCAGTACTTC
many,TRBV12-3/TRBV12-4,TRBD2,TRBJ2-1,CASSSGGASYNEQFF,TGTGCCAGCAGCTCCGGGGGGGCTTCGTACAATGAGCAGTTCTTC
NA,TRBV6-6,NA,TRBJ2-3,CASSVGPASTDTQYF,TGTGCCAGCAGTGTCGGACCCGCTAGCACAGATACGCAGTATTTT
NA,TRBV11-3,NA,TRBJ2-1,CASSLMQGGNEQFF,TGTGCCAGCAGCTTAATGCAGGGGGGCAATGAGCAGTTCTTC
few,TRBV6-4,TRBD1,TRBJ2-7,CASSPDRDRVPYEQYF,TGTGCCAGCAGCCCGGATCGGGACAGAGTGCCTTACGAGCAGTACTTC
NA,TRBV4-1,TRBD1,TRBJ1-1,CASSHIPGQGGGNTEAFF,TGCGCCAGCAGCCACATCCCGGGACAGGGAGGAGGGAACACTGAAGCTTTCTTT
few,TRBV7-8,NA,TRBJ2-7,CASSLELYSSYEQYF,TGTGCCAGCAGCTTAGAGTTATATAGCTCCTACGAGCAGTACTTC
NA,TRBV7-9,NA,TRBJ1-1,CASSTTGGPEAFF,TGTGCCAGCAGCACCACGGGAGGGCCTGAAGCTTTCTTT
few,TRBV29-1,NA,TRBJ2-7,CSVEEGTPYYEQYF,TGCAGCGTTGAAGAGGGGACCCCATACTACGAGCAGTACTTC
NA,TRBV20-1,NA,TRBJ1-1,CSARKRTVNTEAFF,TGTAGTGCTAGAAAGCGCACGGTCAACACTGAAGCTTTCTTT
few,TRBV20-1,NA,TRBJ2-4,CSASQIAKNIQYF,TGCAGTGCTTCACAGATAGCCAAAAACATTCAGTACTTC
NA,TRBV3-1,NA,TRBJ2-1,CASSPKLYPPYNEQFF,TGTGCCAGCAGCCCTAAGCTCTACCCGCCCTACAATGAGCAGTTCTTC
many,TRBV5-5,NA,TRBJ2-7,CASSGGPGGMGEQYF,TGTGCCAGCAGCGGTGGGCCAGGAGGGATGGGGGAGCAGTACTTC
NA,TRBV2,TRBD2,TRBJ2-5,CASRKAGGQETQYF,TGTGCCAGCAGAAAAGCGGGAGGCCAAGAGACCCAGTACTTC
few,TRBV18,TRBD1,TRBJ2-1,CASSPGQGYGNEQFF,TGTGCCAGCTCACCAGGACAGGGGTATGGCAATGAGCAGTTCTTC
few,TRBV5-1,NA,TRBJ1-2,CASSLVALANYGYTF,TGCGCCAGCAGCTTGGTAGCTCTCGCAAACTATGGCTACACCTTC
NA,TRBV30,NA,TRBJ1-6,CAWVRTENSPLHF,TGTGCCTGGGTAAGGACAGAGAATTCACCCCTCCACTTT
few,TRBV5-1,NA,TRBJ1-2,CASSLMESGKNGYTF,TGCGCCAGCAGCTTGATGGAGTCTGGAAAGAATGGCTACACCTTC